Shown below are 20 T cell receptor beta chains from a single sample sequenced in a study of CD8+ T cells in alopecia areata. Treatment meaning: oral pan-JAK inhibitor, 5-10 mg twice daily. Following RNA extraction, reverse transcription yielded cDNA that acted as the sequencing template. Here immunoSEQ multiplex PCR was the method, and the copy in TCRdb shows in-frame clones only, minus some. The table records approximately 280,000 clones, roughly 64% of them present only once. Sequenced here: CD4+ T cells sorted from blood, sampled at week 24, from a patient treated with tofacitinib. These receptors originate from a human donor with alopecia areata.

The CDR3 coding sequence is TGTGCCAGCAGTGAAACCTTGACAGGACCCCGAACTGAAGCTTTCTTT. Protein product: CASSETLTGPRTEAFF. The chain carries TRBV25-1 and TRBJ1-1; D is possibly TRBD1 (6 bases). Between the trimmed V and J ends, which lost 2 bases and 5 bases, there was a span of 18 bases. The CDR3 sequence is 16 residues long. Germline V lookup: CDR1 MGHDK, CDR2 SYGVNS.

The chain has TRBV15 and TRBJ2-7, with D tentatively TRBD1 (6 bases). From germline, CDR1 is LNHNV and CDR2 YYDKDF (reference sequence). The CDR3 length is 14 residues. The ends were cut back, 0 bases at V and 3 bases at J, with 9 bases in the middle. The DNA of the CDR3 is TGTGCCACCAGCAGAGATAACAGGGACTACGAGCAGTACTTC. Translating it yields CATSRDNRDYEQYF.

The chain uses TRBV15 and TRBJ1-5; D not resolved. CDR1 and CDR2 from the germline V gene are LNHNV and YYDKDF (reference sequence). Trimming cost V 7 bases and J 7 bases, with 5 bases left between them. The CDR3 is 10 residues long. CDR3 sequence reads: CATTYQPQHF. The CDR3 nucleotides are TGTGCCACCACCTACCAGCCCCAGCATTTT.

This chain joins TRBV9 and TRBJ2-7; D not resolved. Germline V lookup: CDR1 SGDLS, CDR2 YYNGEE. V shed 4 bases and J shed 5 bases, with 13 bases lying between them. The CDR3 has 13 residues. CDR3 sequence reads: CASSPSLINEQYF. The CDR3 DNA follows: TGTGCCAGCAGCCCCAGCTTAATCAACGAGCAGTACTTC.

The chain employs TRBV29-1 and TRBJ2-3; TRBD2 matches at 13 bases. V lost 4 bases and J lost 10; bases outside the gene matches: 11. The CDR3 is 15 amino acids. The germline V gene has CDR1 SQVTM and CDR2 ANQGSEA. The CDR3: CSVAGFELAGGPQYF. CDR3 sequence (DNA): TGCAGCGTTGCTGGTTTTGAACTAGCGGGGGGGCCGCAGTATTTT.

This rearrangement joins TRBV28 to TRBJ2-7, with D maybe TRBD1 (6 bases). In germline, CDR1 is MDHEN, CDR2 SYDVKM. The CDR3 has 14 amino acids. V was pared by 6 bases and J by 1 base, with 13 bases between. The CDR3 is CASRLQGLSYEQYF. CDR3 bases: TGTGCCAGCAGACTCCAGGGGTTGTCCTACGAGCAGTACTTC.

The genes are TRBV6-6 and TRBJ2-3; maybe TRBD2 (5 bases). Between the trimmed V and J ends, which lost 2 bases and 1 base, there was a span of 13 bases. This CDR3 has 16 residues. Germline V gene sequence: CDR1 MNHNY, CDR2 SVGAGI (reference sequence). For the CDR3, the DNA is TGTGCCAGCAGTTACGGGCTAGCTGTTGGCACAGATACGCAGTATTTT. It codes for CASSYGLAVGTDTQYF.

DNA for the CDR3: TGCAGCGCTGGGACAGGGGTCACTGAAGCTTTCTTT. It yields the protein CSAGTGVTEAFF. This rearrangement joins TRBV29-1 to TRBJ1-1; TRBD1 matches at 10 bases. Germline V gene sequence: CDR1 SQVTM, CDR2 ANQGSEA. V lost 7 bases and J lost 4; bases outside the gene matches: 3. This CDR3 is 12 amino acids long.

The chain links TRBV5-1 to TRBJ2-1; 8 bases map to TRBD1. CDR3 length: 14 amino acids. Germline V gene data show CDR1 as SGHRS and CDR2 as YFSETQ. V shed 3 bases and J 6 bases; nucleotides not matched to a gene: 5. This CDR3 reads CASSSGQGANEQFF. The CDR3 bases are TGCGCCAGCAGCTCTGGCCAGGGGGCCAATGAGCAGTTCTTC.

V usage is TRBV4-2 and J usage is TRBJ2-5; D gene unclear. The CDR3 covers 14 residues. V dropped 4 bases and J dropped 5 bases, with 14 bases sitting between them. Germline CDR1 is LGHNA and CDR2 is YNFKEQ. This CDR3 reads CASSPDGPSETQYF. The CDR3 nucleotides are TGTGCCAGCAGCCCGGATGGACCTTCGGAGACCCAGTACTTC.

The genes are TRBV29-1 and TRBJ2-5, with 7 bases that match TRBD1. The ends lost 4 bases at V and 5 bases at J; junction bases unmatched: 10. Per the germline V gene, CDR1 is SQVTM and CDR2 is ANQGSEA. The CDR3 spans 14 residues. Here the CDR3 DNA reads TGCAGCGTTGCCCCGCGGGTCAGGGGGGAGACCCAGTACTTC. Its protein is CSVAPRVRGETQYF.

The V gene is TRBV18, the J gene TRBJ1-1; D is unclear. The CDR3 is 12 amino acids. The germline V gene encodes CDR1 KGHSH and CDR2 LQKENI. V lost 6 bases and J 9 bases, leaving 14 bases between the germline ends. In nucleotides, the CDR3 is TGTGCCAGCTCTAACGGCCCTGCGCAAGCTTTCTTT. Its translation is CASSNGPAQAFF.

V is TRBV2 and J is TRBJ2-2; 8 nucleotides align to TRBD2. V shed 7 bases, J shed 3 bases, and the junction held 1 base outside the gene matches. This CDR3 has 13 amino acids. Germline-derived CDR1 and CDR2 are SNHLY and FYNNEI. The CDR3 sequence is CASKRGYTGELFF. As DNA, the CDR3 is TGTGCCAGCAAGCGGGGGTACACCGGGGAGCTGTTTTTT.

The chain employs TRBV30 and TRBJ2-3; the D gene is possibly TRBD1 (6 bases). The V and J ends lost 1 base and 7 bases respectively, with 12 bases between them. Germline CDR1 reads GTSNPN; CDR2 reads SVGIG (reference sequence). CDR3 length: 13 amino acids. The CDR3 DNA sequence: TGTGCCTGGAGTGCCCAGGGGTGGAATACGCAGTATTTT. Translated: CAWSAQGWNTQYF.

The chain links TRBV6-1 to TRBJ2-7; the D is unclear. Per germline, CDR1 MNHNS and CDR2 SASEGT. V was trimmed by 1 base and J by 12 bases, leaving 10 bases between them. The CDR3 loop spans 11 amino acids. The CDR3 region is CASSEERIPYF. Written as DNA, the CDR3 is TGTGCCAGCAGTGAAGAGAGGATCCCGTACTTC.

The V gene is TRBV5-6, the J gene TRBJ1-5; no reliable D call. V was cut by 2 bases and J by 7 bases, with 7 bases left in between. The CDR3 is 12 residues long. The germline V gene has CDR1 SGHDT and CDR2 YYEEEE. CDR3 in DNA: TGTGCCAGCAGCTTTAGAAGGCAGCCCCAGCATTTT. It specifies CASSFRRQPQHF.

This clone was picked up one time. This CDR3 reads CASITGAVNQPQHF. In DNA form, the CDR3 reads TGCGCCAGCATCACGGGAGCTGTCAATCAGCCCCAGCATTTT. This chain uses TRBV4-3 with TRBJ1-5; no clear D gene. Trimming cost V 7 bases and J 3 bases, with 13 bases left between them. Germline V gene lookup returns CDR1 LGHNA and CDR2 YSLEER. The CDR3 consists of 14 residues.

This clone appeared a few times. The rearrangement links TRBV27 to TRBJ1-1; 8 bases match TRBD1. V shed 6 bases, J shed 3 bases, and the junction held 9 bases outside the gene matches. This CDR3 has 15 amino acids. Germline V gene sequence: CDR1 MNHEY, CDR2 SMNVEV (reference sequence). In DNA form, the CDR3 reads TGTGCCAGCAGCAATGCCAGGGGGCTGGACACTGAAGCTTTCTTT. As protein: CASSNARGLDTEAFF.

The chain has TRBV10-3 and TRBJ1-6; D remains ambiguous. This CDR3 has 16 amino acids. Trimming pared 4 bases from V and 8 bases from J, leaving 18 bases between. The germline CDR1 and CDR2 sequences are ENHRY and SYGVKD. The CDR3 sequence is CAISGTRRQADSPLHF. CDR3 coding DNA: TGTGCCATCAGTGGGACCCGGCGGCAGGCGGATTCACCCCTCCACTTT.

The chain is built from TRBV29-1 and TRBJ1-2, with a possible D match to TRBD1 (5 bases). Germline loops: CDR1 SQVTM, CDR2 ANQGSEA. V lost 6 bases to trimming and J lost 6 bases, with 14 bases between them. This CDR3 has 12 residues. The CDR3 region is CSVKGQGNGYTF. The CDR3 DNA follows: TGCAGCGTCAAGGGGCAGGGTAATGGCTACACCTTC.